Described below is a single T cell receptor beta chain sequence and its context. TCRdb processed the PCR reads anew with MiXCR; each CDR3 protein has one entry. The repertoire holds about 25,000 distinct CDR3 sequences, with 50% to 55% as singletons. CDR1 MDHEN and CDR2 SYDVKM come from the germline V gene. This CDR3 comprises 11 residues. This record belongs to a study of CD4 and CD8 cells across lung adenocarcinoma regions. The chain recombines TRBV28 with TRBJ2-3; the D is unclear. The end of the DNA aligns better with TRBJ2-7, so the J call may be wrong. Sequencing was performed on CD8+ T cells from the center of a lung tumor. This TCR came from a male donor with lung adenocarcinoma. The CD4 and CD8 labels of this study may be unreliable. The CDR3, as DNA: TGTGCCAGCAGTCGTATTAATACGCAGTACTTC. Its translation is CASSRINTQYF.